This T cell receptor beta chain originates from a study of blood T cell repertoires in COVID-19 (dated by TCRdb to between 2020 and 2021). Broadly, across the study: The collaborator samples originated in the United States, Italy and Spain and spanned the acute and convalescent phases of COVID-19. The prospective study material was composed of cDNA or gDNA derived from T cells, B-cell-depleted T cells, or PBMCs. Deeply sampled blood TCRbeta repertoires from subjects exposed to, actively infected with, or recovered from COVID-19 were included in the dataset. The repertoires were released in a freely available public database meant as a resource for research on the immune response to SARS-CoV-2. Samples were obtained from the ongoing ImmuneRACE study (first 160 participants) and from about 1,300 subjects provided by 6 global collaborators. The sample metadata nearly always contained a de-identified subject ID, COVID-19 status, age in years and sex. Where HLA class I and class II types were available, the types were taken from metadata supplied by the sample provider, not from assay-based typing. What the study reported, not specific to this receptor: How much clinical and demographic metadata was included differed by source and by participant, and the metadata was provided uncurated.

For CDR1 and CDR2, the germline V gene (reference sequence) lists LNHDA and SQIVND. The CDR3 runs 15 residues from the cysteine to the phenylalanine. Solely the CDR3 DNA is kept, with 45 bases framed from the first base. V and J lose 5 bases and 5 bases, and a span of 17 bases separates them. Turning to this clone: What this receptor recognizes is not known. Base-call qualities are not available, and no considerably larger clone is one nucleotide away.

Each collaborating institution followed its own protocols to collect whole blood in K2EDTA tubes. For TCRbeta analysis, collaborators shipped samples as frozen whole blood, isolated PBMCs, or DNA extracted from either of those sample types. TCRbeta CDR3 regions were amplified from genomic DNA by means of the immunoSEQ Assay, a bias-controlled multiplex PCR. For the original study's pipeline: The number of nucleated cells in each sample was estimated from the amplification of reference gene primers within the assay. To quantify the absolute abundance of each unique TCRbeta CDR3 rearrangement, sequence reads were collapsed and filtered. For each sample, productive Simpson clonality was calculated as the square root of Simpson's diversity index over productive rearrangements. Held by TCRdb, this immuneACCESS table contains in-frame sequences only and omits some clones. Under half of the omission traces to an unresolved V gene where checked; the cause of the rest is unknown. The V and J calls and clone size are taken from that table; D and trimming were inferred from the DNA. A total of some 670,000 clones appear in this sample, 70% to 90% of them only once. About 0.24% of the sample rests with the top ten.

Sequenced: peripheral blood. The V and J genes are TRBV19 and TRBJ2-3; TRBD2 is a possible D gene, resting on 7 matching bases. The TCR comes from a young woman with acute or convalescent COVID-19. The CDR3 region has the sequence CASSRLGGPEDTQYF. The nucleotides read TGTGCCAGTAGTCGCCTCGGGGGGCCCGAAGATACGCAGTATTTT.